This T cell receptor (beta chain) was recovered during a study of coeliac disease. Whole-study context: High-resolution HLA typing was lacking; TRBV7-2 bias was queried instead.

Cells were frozen in aliquots of around 490,000, and one aliquot per fraction was sequenced. The assay was immunoSEQ multiplex PCR, and TCRdb's table has in-frame clones only and misses some. This table holds over 2,000 clones, about 80% found once. Whole-study results and caveats: In active celiac disease, intraepithelial and lamina propria TRB and TRG repertoires were less clonal than controls. Published gliadin-specific TRB sequences appeared in about 45% of the 18 coeliac samples, 1 of 6 controls.

A remark on this clone: Its antigen is not known.

The trim removed 5 bases at V and 4 bases at J, leaving 6 bases unmatched. The CDR3 sequence is 15 residues long. The germline gives CDR1 ENHRY, CDR2 SYGVKD. This chain connects TRBV10-3 to TRBJ2-3, with 10 bases identical to TRBD2. The sequence was collected from a human donor without celiac disease. Source material: lymphocytes from the gut lamina propria. The CDR3 here is CAISKSSGGPDTQYF. The CDR3 nucleotides are TGTGCCATCAGTAAGAGTAGCGGGGGGCCAGATACGCAGTATTTT.